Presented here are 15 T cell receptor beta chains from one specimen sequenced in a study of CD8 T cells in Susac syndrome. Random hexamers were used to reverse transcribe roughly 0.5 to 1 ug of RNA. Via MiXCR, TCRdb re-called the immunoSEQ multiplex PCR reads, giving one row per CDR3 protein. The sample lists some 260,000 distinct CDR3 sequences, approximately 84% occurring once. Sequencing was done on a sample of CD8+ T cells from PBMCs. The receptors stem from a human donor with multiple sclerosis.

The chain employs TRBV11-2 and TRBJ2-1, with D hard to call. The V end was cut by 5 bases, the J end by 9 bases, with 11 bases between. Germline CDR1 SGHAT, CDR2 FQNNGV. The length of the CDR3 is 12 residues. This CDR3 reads CASSPVLTEQFF. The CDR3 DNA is TGTGCCAGCAGCCCGGTCCTTACTGAGCAGTTCTTC.

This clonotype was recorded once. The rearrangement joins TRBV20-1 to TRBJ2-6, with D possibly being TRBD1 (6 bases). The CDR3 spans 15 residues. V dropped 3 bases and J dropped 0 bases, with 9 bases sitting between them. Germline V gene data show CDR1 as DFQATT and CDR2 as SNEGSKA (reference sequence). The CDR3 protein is CSARNRDSGANVLTF. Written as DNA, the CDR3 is TGCAGTGCTAGGAACAGGGACTCTGGGGCCAACGTCCTGACTTTC.

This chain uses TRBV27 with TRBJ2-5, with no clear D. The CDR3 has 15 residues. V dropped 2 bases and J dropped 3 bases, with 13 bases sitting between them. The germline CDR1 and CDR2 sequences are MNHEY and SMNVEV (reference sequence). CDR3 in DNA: TGTGCCAGCAGTTTAACTGACTGGTCAGAAGAGACCCAGTACTTC. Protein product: CASSLTDWSEETQYF.

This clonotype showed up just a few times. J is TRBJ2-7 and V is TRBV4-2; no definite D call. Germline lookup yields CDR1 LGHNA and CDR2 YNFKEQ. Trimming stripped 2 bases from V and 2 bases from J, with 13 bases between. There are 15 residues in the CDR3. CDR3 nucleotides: TGTGCCAGCAGCCAAAGGGCGTCAGGCGCCTACGAGCAGTACTTC. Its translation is CASSQRASGAYEQYF.

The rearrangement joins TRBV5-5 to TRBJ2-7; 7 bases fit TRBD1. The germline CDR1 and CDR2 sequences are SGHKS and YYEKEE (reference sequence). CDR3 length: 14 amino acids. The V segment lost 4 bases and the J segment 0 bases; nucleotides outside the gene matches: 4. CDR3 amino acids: CASSIRTGSYEQYF. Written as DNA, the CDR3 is TGTGCCAGCAGCATAAGGACAGGCTCCTACGAGCAGTACTTC. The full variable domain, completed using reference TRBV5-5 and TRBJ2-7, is DAGVTQSPTHLIKTRGQQVTLRCSPISGHKSVSWYQQVLGQGPQFIFQYYEKEERGRGNFPDRFSARQFPNYSSELNVNALLLGDSALYLCASSIRTGSYEQYFGPGTRLTVT.

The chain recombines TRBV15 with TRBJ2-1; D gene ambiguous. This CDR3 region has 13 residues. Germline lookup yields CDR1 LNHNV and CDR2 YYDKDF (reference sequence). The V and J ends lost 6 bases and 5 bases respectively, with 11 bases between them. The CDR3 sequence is CATRTDFNNEQFF. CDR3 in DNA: TGTGCCACCAGGACGGATTTTAACAATGAGCAGTTCTTC.

CDR3 DNA: TGTGCCAGCACAAAGGGAGGGAGAGGAGGATATGAGCAGTTCTTC. Protein product: CASTKGGRGGYEQFF. The V gene is TRBV27, the J gene TRBJ2-1; 7 bases are shared with TRBD2. Trimming cost V 7 bases and J 8 bases; bases outside gene matches: 14. Germline V lookup: CDR1 MNHEY, CDR2 SMNVEV (reference sequence). CDR3 size: 15 residues.

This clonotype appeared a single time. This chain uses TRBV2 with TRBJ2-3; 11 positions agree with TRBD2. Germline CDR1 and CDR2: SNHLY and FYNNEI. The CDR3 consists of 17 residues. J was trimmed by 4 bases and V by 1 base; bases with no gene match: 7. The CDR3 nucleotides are TGTGCCAGCAGTGAAGGACTAGCGGGGAGGGGAGCAGATACGCAGTATTTT. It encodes CASSEGLAGRGADTQYF.

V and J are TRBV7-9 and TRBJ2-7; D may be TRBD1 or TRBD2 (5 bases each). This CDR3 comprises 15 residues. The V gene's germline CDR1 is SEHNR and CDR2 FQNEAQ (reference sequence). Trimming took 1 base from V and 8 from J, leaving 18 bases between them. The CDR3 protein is CASSLERDGVRKQYF. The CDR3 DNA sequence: TGTGCCAGCAGCTTAGAAAGGGACGGCGTGAGGAAGCAGTACTTC.

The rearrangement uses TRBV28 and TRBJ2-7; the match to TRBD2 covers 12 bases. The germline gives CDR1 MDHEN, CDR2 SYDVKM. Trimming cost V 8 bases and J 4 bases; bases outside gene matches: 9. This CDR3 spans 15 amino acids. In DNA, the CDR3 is TGTGCCAGCCGCCGGGCCACTAGCGGGAGGTACGAGCAGTACTTC. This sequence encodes CASRRATSGRYEQYF.

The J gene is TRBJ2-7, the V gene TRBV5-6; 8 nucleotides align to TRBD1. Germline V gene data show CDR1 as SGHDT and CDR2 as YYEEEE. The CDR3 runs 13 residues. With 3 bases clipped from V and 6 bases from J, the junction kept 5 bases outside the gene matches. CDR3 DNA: TGTGCCAGCAGCTCCCAGGGGGCCGTCGAGCAGTACTTC. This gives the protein CASSSQGAVEQYF. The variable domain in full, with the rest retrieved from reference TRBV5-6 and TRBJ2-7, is DAGVTQSPTHLIKTRGQQVTLRCSPKSGHDTVSWYQQALGQGPQFIFQYYEEEERQRGNFPDRFSGHQFPNYSSELNVNALLLGDSALYLCASSSQGAVEQYFGPGTRLTVT.

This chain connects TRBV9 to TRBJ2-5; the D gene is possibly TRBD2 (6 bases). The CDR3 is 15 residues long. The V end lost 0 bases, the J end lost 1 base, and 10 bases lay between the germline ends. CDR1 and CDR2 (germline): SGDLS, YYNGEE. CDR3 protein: CASSVELAAQETQYF. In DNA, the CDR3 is TGTGCCAGCAGCGTAGAACTAGCAGCCCAAGAGACCCAGTACTTC.

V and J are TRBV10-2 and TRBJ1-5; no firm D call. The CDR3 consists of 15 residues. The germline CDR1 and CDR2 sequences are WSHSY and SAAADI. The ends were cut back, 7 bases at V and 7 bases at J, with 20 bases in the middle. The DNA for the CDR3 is TGCGCCAGCACCAATGGGGAGGGCGGTTGGCAGCCCCAGCATTTT. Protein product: CASTNGEGGWQPQHF.

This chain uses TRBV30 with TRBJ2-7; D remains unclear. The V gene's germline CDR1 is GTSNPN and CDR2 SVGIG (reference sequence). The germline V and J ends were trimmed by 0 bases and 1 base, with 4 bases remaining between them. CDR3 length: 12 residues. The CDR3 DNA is TGTGCCTGGAGTGTACTATCCTACGAGCAGTACTTC. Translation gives CAWSVLSYEQYF.

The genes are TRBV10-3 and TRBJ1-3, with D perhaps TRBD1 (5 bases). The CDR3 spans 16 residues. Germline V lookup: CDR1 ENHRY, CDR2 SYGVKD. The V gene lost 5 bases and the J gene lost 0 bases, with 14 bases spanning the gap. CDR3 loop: CAISQRGRSSGNTIYF. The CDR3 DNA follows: TGTGCCATCAGTCAGAGGGGCAGATCCTCTGGAAACACCATATATTTT.